This TCR beta chain derives from a study of shared clonotypes between healthy human individuals. Study-level information: The cohort had two women and a few men, ages 18 to 49.

Approximately 95 million PBMCs went into genomic DNA for unsorted samples. Trimming pared 4 bases from V and 6 bases from J, leaving 19 bases between. This CDR3 comprises 16 residues. Germline V gene sequence: CDR1 MGHDK, CDR2 SYGVNS. As concerns this clone: Its cognate antigen is unknown.

Study outcomes and limitations: Exclusively blood specimens were collected; tissue repertoires likely differ.

Clones were sequenced by immunoSEQ multiplex PCR, and TCRdb holds only the in-frame ones, with some missing. This sample yields 450,000 to 600,000 clones, of which 60% to 85% are seen a single time; roughly 13% belongs to the top ten. The origin of this receptor is a middle-aged woman in good health. Some clones in this sample may be carry-over from other donors' samples. Sample: PBMCs. The rearrangement joins TRBV25-1 to TRBJ2-1; a weak D match, TRBD2 (5 bases). The CDR3 loop reads CASSAWGRGSSNEQFF. The CDR3 region has the DNA TGTGCCAGCAGTGCCTGGGGTCGCGGGTCGTCCAATGAGCAGTTCTTC.